These T cell receptor beta chains were read from a single sample in a study of cytomegalovirus exposure and HLA in healthy donors. Method: immunoSEQ multiplex PCR; TCRdb's copy keeps in-frame clones and lacks some. This sample has 95,000 to 100,000 clones, with roughly four fifths found just once. The sample consisted of PBMCs. All receptors come from a man in his fifties in good health and CMV-seronegative. Each CDR3 is given with its conserved first and last residue. The D gene is left open where the match is weak. Part of the rows lack a size; the others show once, few, many or a class for expanded clones.

NA,NA,TRBJ2-2,TRBV15,CATSRRGGGELFF,TGTGCCACCAGCAGAAGGGGAGGCGGGGAGCTGTTTTTT
NA,TRBD1,TRBJ2-2,TRBV28,CASRGTGGVSGELFF,TGTGCCAGCAGAGGGACAGGGGGAGTATCCGGGGAGCTGTTTTTT
NA,NA,TRBJ2-7,TRBV11-2,CASSLGLGSYEQYF,TGTGCCAGCAGCTTAGGTCTAGGTTCCTACGAGCAGTACTTC
NA,NA,TRBJ1-2,TRBV29-1,CSVSLGQFNYGYTF,TGCAGCGTTTCTCTGGGCCAGTTTAACTATGGCTACACCTTC
once,NA,TRBJ1-6,TRBV2,CASRWGGEINSPLHF,TGTGCCAGCCGATGGGGGGGGGAGATCAATTCACCCCTCCACTTT
NA,NA,TRBJ2-2,TRBV19,CASSPYLMSNTGELFF,TGTGCCAGTAGTCCCTACTTGATGTCGAACACCGGGGAGCTGTTTTTT
NA,NA,TRBJ2-1,TRBV7-2,CASSLAHLREGQFF,TGTGCCAGCAGCTTAGCGCACCTCCGCGAGGGGCAGTTCTTC
NA,NA,TRBJ1-5,TRBV2,CASQLQGLSNQPQHF,TGTGCCAGCCAACTTCAGGGGCTTAGCAATCAGCCCCAGCATTTT
few,TRBD1,TRBJ1-5,TRBV19,CASSGSGGIQPQHF,TGTGCCAGTAGTGGGTCAGGGGGGATCCAGCCCCAGCATTTT
NA,NA,TRBJ1-2,TRBV18,CASSPWQVDGYTF,TGTGCCAGCTCACCGTGGCAGGTGGATGGCTACACCTTC
NA,NA,TRBJ2-1,TRBV7-9,CASNPGRGSYNEQFF,TGTGCCAGCAATCCGGGAAGGGGGAGTTACAATGAGCAGTTCTTC
once,NA,TRBJ2-7,TRBV9,CASSVRGGRGEQYF,TGTGCCAGCAGCGTAAGGGGGGGTCGGGGCGAGCAGTACTTC
NA,TRBD2,TRBJ2-1,TRBV7-3,CASSLTLAGYNEQFF,TGTGCCAGCAGCTTAACCCTAGCGGGGTACAATGAGCAGTTCTTC
NA,TRBD1,TRBJ1-6,TRBV5-8,CASSFRDRGADSPLHF,TGTGCCAGCAGCTTCCGAGACAGGGGCGCGGATTCACCCCTCCACTTT
NA,TRBD1,TRBJ2-7,TRBV27,CASSGQGTYEQYF,TGTGCCAGCAGTGGACAGGGGACCTACGAGCAGTACTTC
many,TRBD2,TRBJ2-1,TRBV4-3,CASSPGLAGVLHEQFF,TGCGCCAGCAGCCCGGGACTAGCGGGAGTTTTGCATGAGCAGTTCTTC
NA,TRBD1,TRBJ1-2,TRBV5-1,CASSRTGDGYTF,TGCGCCAGCAGTCGGACAGGGGACGGCTACACCTTC
NA,NA,TRBJ2-1,TRBV7-2,CASSANSGGSSSYNEQFF,TGTGCCAGCAGCGCTAACAGTGGCGGGTCGAGCTCCTACAATGAGCAGTTCTTC
NA,NA,TRBJ2-2,TRBV7-2,CASSLDLASGELFF,TGTGCCAGCAGCTTAGACCTAGCCAGCGGGGAGCTGTTTTTT
NA,NA,TRBJ1-4,TRBV19,CAAGDGPRREKLFF,TGTGCCGCAGGGGATGGACCTCGCAGGGAAAAACTGTTTTTT
NA,TRBD1,TRBJ1-1,TRBV6-4,CASSDPWDRVNTEAFF,TGTGCCAGCAGTGACCCCTGGGACAGGGTGAACACTGAAGCTTTCTTT
NA,NA,TRBJ2-1,TRBV19,CASRPGSSYNEQFF,TGTGCCAGTAGACCGGGGAGCTCCTACAATGAGCAGTTCTTC
NA,NA,TRBJ1-5,TRBV29-1,CSVADSSQPQHF,TGCAGCGTGGCAGACAGTTCGCAGCCCCAGCATTTT
few,NA,TRBJ1-1,TRBV28,CASSLSQVNTEAFF,TGTGCCAGCAGTTTATCACAGGTGAACACTGAAGCTTTCTTT
NA,NA,TRBJ2-5,TRBV28,CASSLLGRAETQYF,TGTGCCAGCAGTTTATTGGGCAGGGCGGAGACCCAGTACTTC
NA,NA,TRBJ2-7,TRBV6-6,CASSYSGGPDYEQYF,TGTGCCAGCAGTTACTCGGGAGGACCGGACTACGAGCAGTACTTC
NA,NA,TRBJ2-5,TRBV10-3,CAISDNQETQYF,TGTGCCATCAGCGACAACCAAGAGACCCAGTACTTC